The 27 T cell receptor beta chains in this list originate from one sample, sequenced in a study of blood T cell repertoires in COVID-19. The table came from immunoSEQ multiplex PCR; TCRdb's copy has only in-frame clones and leaves some out. This table holds approximately 200,000 clones, about 90% found once. The sample comprised peripheral blood. All receptors come from a woman in her forties or fifties with acute or convalescent COVID-19.

This clone has more than one count but fewer than ten. This chain links TRBV6-9 with TRBJ1-6, with D possibly being TRBD1 (6 bases). Deletions cut 4 bases from V and 9 bases from J, with 16 bases between. Germline V CDR1 and CDR2: MNHGY, SVAAGI. This CDR3 comprises 15 residues. The CDR3 loop reads CASSWPRGWSSPLHF. In nucleotides, the CDR3 is TGTGCCAGCAGTTGGCCCAGGGGTTGGAGTTCACCCCTCCACTTT.

The genes are TRBV7-2 and TRBJ2-2; 9 bases line up with TRBD2. Germline V CDR1 and CDR2: SGHTA, FQGNSA. This CDR3 spans 15 amino acids. The V and J ends lost 2 bases and 7 bases, in that order; junction bases with no gene match: 5. The CDR3 loop reads CASSLQAGGNGELFF. The DNA of the CDR3 is TGTGCCAGCAGCTTACAAGCGGGGGGTAACGGGGAGCTGTTTTTT.

V usage is TRBV9 and J usage is TRBJ2-3; D is ambiguous. In germline, CDR1 is SGDLS, CDR2 YYNGEE. The CDR3 sequence is 13 residues long. V gave up 1 base and J gave up 1 base, with 4 bases separating them. The CDR3 here is CASSVQGTDTQYF. For the CDR3, the DNA is TGTGCCAGCAGCGTACAGGGCACAGATACGCAGTATTTT.

V and J are TRBV7-8 and TRBJ2-1; D is ambiguous. V lost 5 bases and J lost 4, with 9 bases in between. CDR3 length: 13 residues. CDR1 SGHVS and CDR2 FQNEAQ come from the germline V gene. The CDR3 loop is CASSPDKYNEQFF. For the CDR3, the DNA is TGTGCCAGCAGCCCAGACAAGTACAATGAGCAGTTCTTC. Full variable domain (remainder filled in from reference TRBV7-8 and TRBJ2-1): GAGVSQSPRYKVAKRGQDVALRCDPISGHVSLFWYQQALGQGPEFLTYFQNEAQLDKSGLPSDRFFAERPEGSVSTLKIQRTQQEDSAVYLCASSPDKYNEQFFGPGTRLTVL.

This chain connects TRBV24-1 to TRBJ2-3; 9 bases align to TRBD2. From germline, CDR1 is KGHDR and CDR2 SFDVKD. Trimming cost V 4 bases and J 2 bases; bases outside gene matches: 6. The CDR3 is 16 residues long. The CDR3 region is CATSDQTSGDTDTQYF. CDR3 DNA: TGTGCCACCAGTGACCAGACTAGCGGAGACACAGATACGCAGTATTTT.

This clone appeared once. The gene calls are TRBV10-3 and TRBJ2-5, with a tentative D call TRBD2 (7 bases). CDR1 is ENHRY, CDR2 SYGVKD, per germline. The CDR3 has 14 amino acids. V lost 7 bases and J 5 bases, leaving 17 bases between the germline ends. CDR3 nucleotides: TGTGCCATCACCCCTGGGGGGGGCGAGGAGACCCAGTACTTC. Amino acid sequence: CAITPGGGEETQYF.

CDR3 nucleotide sequence: TGTGCCAGCTCACCAGGGAGCGGAGGGCGGTACGAGCAGTACTTC. Translating gives CASSPGSGGRYEQYF. This chain connects TRBV18 to TRBJ2-7; D perhaps matches TRBD2 (6 bases). Trimming stripped 2 bases from V and 4 bases from J, with 15 bases between. This CDR3 is built from 15 residues. Per germline, CDR1 KGHSH and CDR2 LQKENI.

The rearrangement uses TRBV6-2 or TRBV6-3 and TRBJ2-5; D is ambiguous. CDR3 size: 14 residues. Germline V lookup: CDR1 MNHEY, CDR2 SVGEGT. The V end lost 6 bases, the J end lost 5 bases, and 16 bases lay between the germline ends. CDR3 region: CASSHGSRGETQYF. For the CDR3, the DNA is TGTGCCAGCAGCCACGGATCTCGAGGCGAGACCCAGTACTTC.

The rearrangement joins TRBV10-1 to TRBJ2-3, with 7 bases fitting TRBD2. This CDR3 spans 17 amino acids. Germline values: CDR1 WNHNN, CDR2 SYGVQD (reference sequence). After removal of 0 bases from V and 2 bases from J, the junction contained 8 bases not matched to a gene. For the CDR3, the DNA is TGCGCCAGCAGTGAGTCGTTAGCTAGCGGATTCACAGATACGCAGTATTTT. Encoded protein: CASSESLASGFTDTQYF.

This sequence joins TRBV18 and TRBJ2-5; a weak D match, TRBD1 (6 bases). The V and J ends lost 3 bases and 1 base respectively, with 9 bases between them. The germline V gene encodes CDR1 KGHSH and CDR2 LQKENI. CDR3 length: 14 amino acids. The CDR3 sequence: CASSPLTGQETQYF. The CDR3 DNA reads as TGTGCCAGCTCACCCTTGACAGGCCAAGAGACCCAGTACTTC.

V gene TRBV7-9 combines with J gene TRBJ2-1; tentatively, D is TRBD2 (5 bases). This CDR3 is built from 13 residues. V was cut by 5 bases and J by 9 bases, with 14 bases left in between. Germline assignment: CDR1 SEHNR and CDR2 FQNEAQ (reference sequence). The CDR3 DNA is TGTGCCAGCAGCCTACCTTCGACTACTGAGCAGTTCTTC. It translates to CASSLPSTTEQFF.

The rearrangement links TRBV15 to TRBJ2-2; 8 bases agree with TRBD1. CDR1 and CDR2 from the germline V gene are LNHNV and YYDKDF (reference sequence). Losses at the gene ends were 0 bases for V and 3 bases for J; bases not matched to a gene: 3. The CDR3 totals 16 residues. This chain's CDR3 is CATSRDRTGYTGELFF. CDR3 DNA: TGTGCCACCAGCAGAGACCGGACAGGGTACACCGGGGAGCTGTTTTTT.

The chain carries TRBV5-3 and TRBJ1-1; D might be TRBD1 (6 bases). TRBV5-3 is placed among ORFs of uncertain function. V lost 2 bases and J lost 6, with 23 bases in between. The CDR3 totals 17 residues. Written as DNA, the CDR3 is TGTGCCAGAAGCTTAACCGGGACACTTTCCTCGACGGCTGAAGCTTTCTTT. Amino acids: CARSLTGTLSSTAEAFF.

The chain uses TRBV29-1 and TRBJ1-5; D uncertain. Germline CDR1 reads SQVTM; CDR2 reads ANQGSEA. The ends were cut back, 5 bases at V and 3 bases at J, with 11 bases in the middle. There are 13 residues in the CDR3. The CDR3 sequence is CSVTKEANQPQHF. CDR3 bases: TGCAGCGTTACGAAAGAAGCCAATCAGCCCCAGCATTTT.

The gene calls are TRBV19 and TRBJ2-3; TRBD2 agrees at 12 bases. Germline V CDR1 and CDR2: LNHDA, SQIVND (reference sequence). The length of the CDR3 is 15 residues. V lost 7 bases to trimming and J lost 2 bases; unmatched junction nucleotides: 4. CDR3 bases: TGTGCCAGTAAGGGACTAGCGGGTATCACAGATACGCAGTATTTT. Its translation: CASKGLAGITDTQYF.

This rearrangement joins TRBV10-3 to TRBJ2-2; D is perhaps TRBD2 (7 bases). Between the trimmed V and J ends, which lost 6 bases and 7 bases, there was a span of 15 bases. Per germline, CDR1 ENHRY and CDR2 SYGVKD. This CDR3 has 14 residues. The CDR3 protein is CAISVGGQVGELFF. As DNA, the CDR3 is TGTGCCATCAGCGTCGGGGGGCAGGTCGGGGAGCTGTTTTTT.

The chain combines TRBV6-5 with TRBJ1-5, with D maybe TRBD1 (5 bases). V lost 7 bases and J 6 bases, leaving 16 bases between the germline ends. This CDR3 region has 14 residues. The germline CDR1 and CDR2 sequences are MNHEY and SVGAGI. For the CDR3, the DNA is TGTGCCAGCATTGGGGCACGGGCAACTCAGCCCCAGCATTTT. It is translated as CASIGARATQPQHF.

V and J are TRBV19 and TRBJ1-1, with 8 bases identical to TRBD1. Trimming removed 6 bases from V and 5 bases from J; junction bases left unmatched: 11. This CDR3 comprises 15 residues. The germline V gene encodes CDR1 LNHDA and CDR2 SQIVND (reference sequence). The CDR3 coding sequence is TGTGCCAGTAGACCGCAGGGGGCTCAGGGGACTGAAGCTTTCTTT. Encoded protein: CASRPQGAQGTEAFF.

The chain carries TRBV5-1 and TRBJ2-5; D possibly corresponds to TRBD2 (5 bases). The CDR3 has 14 amino acids. Trimming removed 2 bases from V and 5 bases from J, with 13 bases in between. Germline CDR1 is SGHRS and CDR2 is YFSETQ. Here the CDR3 DNA reads TGCGCCAGCAGCTTAGAGGGTTTTATCGAGACCCAGTACTTC. Amino acid sequence: CASSLEGFIETQYF.

A single count supports this clone. The rearrangement uses TRBV5-5 and TRBJ2-7, with TRBD2 as a possible D gene (6 bases). CDR1 and CDR2 (germline): SGHKS, YYEKEE (reference sequence). This CDR3 comprises 12 residues. Deletions cut 4 bases from V and 2 bases from J, with 7 bases between. CDR3 nucleotides: TGTGCCAGCAGCCCGGGGGCCTACGAGCAGTACTTC. Protein: CASSPGAYEQYF.

This clone was recorded only once. The genes are TRBV27 and TRBJ1-1; TRBD1 matches 8 bases. The germline CDR1 and CDR2 sequences are MNHEY and SMNVEV (reference sequence). The CDR3 sequence is 13 residues long. J gave up 5 bases and V 6 bases, and 5 bases lay outside the gene matches. The CDR3 DNA is TGTGCCAGCAGACGAACAGGGGGTACTGAAGCTTTCTTT. Translating it yields CASRRTGGTEAFF.

The chain carries TRBV9 and TRBJ2-3; the match to TRBD1 covers 9 bases. J gave up 2 bases and V 3 bases, and 7 bases lay outside the gene matches. The CDR3 sequence is 16 residues long. CDR1 is SGDLS, CDR2 YYNGEE, per germline. CDR3 sequence reads: CASSATGGMNTDTQYF. CDR3 nucleotides: TGTGCCAGCAGCGCGACAGGGGGAATGAACACAGATACGCAGTATTTT.

The chain is built from TRBV27 and TRBJ2-7; 9 bases are shared with TRBD1. Germline trimming cut 7 bases from V and 3 bases from J; bases unmatched to any gene: 4. The CDR3 totals 13 residues. Germline V gene lookup returns CDR1 MNHEY and CDR2 SMNVEV (reference sequence). The chain's CDR3 is CASKGQGYYEQYF. The DNA of the CDR3 is TGTGCCAGCAAAGGACAGGGGTACTACGAGCAGTACTTC.

This chain connects TRBV5-1 to TRBJ2-5, with TRBD2 matching over 10 bases. This CDR3 region has 17 residues. V lost 0 bases, J lost 1 base, and 6 bases stayed unmatched. Germline loops: CDR1 SGHRS, CDR2 YFSETQ. CDR3 nucleotides: TGCGCCAGCAGCTTGGCCCTTAGCGGGGGGTCCCAAGAGACCCAGTACTTC. Protein: CASSLALSGGSQETQYF. The variable domain in full, completed from reference TRBV5-1 and TRBJ2-5, reads KAGVTQTPRYLIKTRGQQVTLSCSPISGHRSVSWYQQTPGQGLQFLFEYFSETQRNKGNFPGRFSGRQFSNSRSEMNVSTLELGDSALYLCASSLALSGGSQETQYFGPGTRLLVL.

This chain links TRBV6-5 with TRBJ2-7, with TRBD2 identical over 11 bases. The length of the CDR3 is 15 residues. The germline V gene encodes CDR1 MNHEY and CDR2 SVGAGI. Trimming at V came to 6 bases and at J to 4 bases, leaving 8 bases not matched to a gene. DNA of the CDR3: TGTGCCAGCAGCAATAGCGGGAGGGCCTCTTACGAGCAGTACTTC. The encoded protein is CASSNSGRASYEQYF.

The chain links TRBV11-2 to TRBJ1-2; D remains unclear. V shed 3 bases and J shed 5 bases, with 10 bases lying between them. This CDR3 comprises 13 residues. From germline, CDR1 is SGHAT and CDR2 FQNNGV. The CDR3 nucleotides are TGTGCCAGCAGCTTTGACATTTTGTATGGCTACACCTTC. The encoded protein is CASSFDILYGYTF.

This chain links TRBV19 with TRBJ2-1; D possibly corresponds to TRBD1 (7 bases). The ends were cut back, 6 bases at V and 10 bases at J, with 19 bases in the middle. The CDR3 runs to 14 residues. Looked up from germline, CDR1 is LNHDA and CDR2 is SQIVND (reference sequence). Here the CDR3 DNA reads TGTGCCAGTAGACAAGCAGGAGGGGGCGGGGAGCAGTTCTTC. Its protein is CASRQAGGGGEQFF. Using reference TRBV19 and TRBJ2-1 for the parts outside the CDR3, the full variable domain is DGGITQSPKYLFRKEGQNVTLSCEQNLNHDAMYWYRQDPGQGLRLIYYSQIVNDFQKGDIAEGYSVSREKKESFPLTVTSAQKNPTAFYLCASRQAGGGGEQFFGPGTRLTVL.